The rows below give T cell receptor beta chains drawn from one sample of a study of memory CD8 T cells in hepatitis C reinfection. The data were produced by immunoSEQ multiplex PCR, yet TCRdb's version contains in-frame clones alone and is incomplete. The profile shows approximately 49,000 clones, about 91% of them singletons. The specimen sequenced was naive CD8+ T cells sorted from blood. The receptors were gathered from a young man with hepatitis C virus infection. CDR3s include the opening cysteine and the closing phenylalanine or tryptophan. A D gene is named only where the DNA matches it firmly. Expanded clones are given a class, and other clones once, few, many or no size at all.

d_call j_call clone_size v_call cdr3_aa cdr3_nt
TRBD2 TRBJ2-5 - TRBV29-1 CSVESASGEETQYF TGCAGCGTTGAATCAGCTAGCGGGGAAGAGACCCAGTACTTC
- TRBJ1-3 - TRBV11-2 CASSSLIRALSGNTIYF TGTGCCAGCAGCTCCTTAATCAGGGCGTTATCTGGAAACACCATATATTTT
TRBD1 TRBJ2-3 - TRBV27 CASSLLGTGGADTQYF TGTGCCAGCAGTCTACTCGGGACAGGGGGCGCAGATACGCAGTATTTT
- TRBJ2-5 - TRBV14 CASSLTRLQETQYF TGTGCCAGCAGCCTGACTAGGCTCCAAGAGACCCAGTACTTC
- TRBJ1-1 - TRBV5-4 CASSFTGGNTEAFF TGTGCCAGCAGCTTCACAGGTGGGAACACTGAAGCTTTCTTT
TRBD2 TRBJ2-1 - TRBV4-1 CASSQPTSGRVDEQFF TGCGCCAGCAGCCAACCAACTAGCGGGAGGGTCGATGAGCAGTTCTTC
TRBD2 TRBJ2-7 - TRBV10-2 CASSESLAGDLGGRYEQYF TGCGCCAGCAGTGAGTCGCTAGCGGGGGACCTCGGGGGACGCTACGAGCAGTACTTC
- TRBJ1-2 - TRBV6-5 CASKMGLGYTF TGTGCCAGCAAAATGGGCCTTGGCTACACCTTC
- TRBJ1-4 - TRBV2 CASERVYPSTNEKLFF TGTGCCAGCGAGAGGGTCTACCCATCGACTAATGAAAAACTGTTTTTT
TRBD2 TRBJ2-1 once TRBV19 CASSEAGDSYNEQFF TGTGCTAGTAGTGAGGCGGGGGACTCCTACAATGAGCAGTTCTTC
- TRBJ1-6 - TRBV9 CASSVGAGNSPLHF TGTGCCAGCAGCGTAGGGGCAGGGAATTCACCCCTCCACTTT
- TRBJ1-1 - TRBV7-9 CASSLAGTEAFF TGTGCCAGCAGCTTAGCCGGGACTGAAGCTTTCTTT
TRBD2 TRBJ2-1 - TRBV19 CASSMTSGGYDEQFF TGTGCCAGTAGTATGACTAGCGGGGGGTATGATGAGCAGTTCTTC
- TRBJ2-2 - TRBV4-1 CASSSLGQTNTGELFF TGCGCCAGCAGCTCCCTGGGGCAGACGAACACCGGGGAGCTGTTTTTT
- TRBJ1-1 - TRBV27 CASRPGGGGTEAFF TGTGCCAGCAGGCCGGGAGGGGGAGGCACTGAAGCTTTCTTT
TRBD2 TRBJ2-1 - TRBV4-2 CASSQDRGLEVGKFF TGTGCCAGCAGCCAAGATCGCGGACTAGAGGTAGGGAAGTTCTTC
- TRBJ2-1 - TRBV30 CAWSSRGAYNEQFF TGTGCCTGGAGCAGCAGGGGCGCTTACAATGAGCAGTTCTTC
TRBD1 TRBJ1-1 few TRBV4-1 CASSQESTGGSAEAFF TGCGCCAGCAGCCAAGAATCGACAGGGGGCAGTGCTGAAGCTTTCTTT
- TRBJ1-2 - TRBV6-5 CASTGSDYGYTF TGTGCCAGCACAGGGTCAGACTATGGCTACACCTTC
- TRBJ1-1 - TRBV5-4 CASSSGTGVGGVQAFF TGTGCCAGCAGTTCCGGGACGGGCGTTGGGGGGGTACAAGCTTTCTTT
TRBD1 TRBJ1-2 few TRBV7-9 CASSLAGVTGGPGYTF TGTGCCAGCAGCCTTGCAGGGGTAACAGGGGGCCCTGGCTACACCTTC
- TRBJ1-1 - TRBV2 CASSEPAGLNTEAFF TGTGCCAGCAGTGAACCCGCAGGTTTGAACACTGAAGCTTTCTTT
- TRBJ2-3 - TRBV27 CASSSPPGTDTQYF TGTGCCAGCAGTTCCCCCCCAGGGACAGATACGCAGTATTTT
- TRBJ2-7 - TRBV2 CASSDPGLESYEQYF TGTGCCAGCAGTGACCCGGGACTCGAGTCCTACGAGCAGTACTTC
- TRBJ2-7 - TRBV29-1 CSVESGQDYEQYF TGCAGCGTTGAGTCAGGGCAGGACTACGAGCAGTACTTC
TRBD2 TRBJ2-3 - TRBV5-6 CASSLGLADASTDTQYF TGTGCCAGCAGCTTAGGACTAGCGGACGCTTCCACAGATACGCAGTATTTT
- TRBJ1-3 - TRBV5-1 CASSLGTGSGDTIYF TGCGCCAGCAGCTTGGGAACGGGATCTGGGGACACCATATATTTT
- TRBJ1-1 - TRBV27 CASRSGTWNTEAFF TGTGCCAGCAGGTCCGGGACTTGGAACACTGAAGCTTTCTTT
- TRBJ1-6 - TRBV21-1 CASSKRIDNPPKSPLHF TGTGCCAGCAGCAAGAGAATAGACAACCCGCCGAAGTCACCCCTCCACTTT
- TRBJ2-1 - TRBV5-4 CASSLEGGYNEQFF TGTGCCAGCAGCTTGGAGGGGGGGTACAATGAGCAGTTCTTC
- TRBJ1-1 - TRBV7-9 CASSLAPRQKNMNTEAFF TGTGCCAGCAGCTTAGCCCCGAGACAGAAAAACATGAACACTGAAGCTTTCTTT
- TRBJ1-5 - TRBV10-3 CAISESGMVQPQHF TGTGCCATCAGTGAGTCCGGGATGGTTCAGCCCCAGCATTTT
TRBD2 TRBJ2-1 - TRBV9 CASSFRLAGTYNEQFF TGTGCCAGCAGCTTTCGACTAGCGGGGACCTACAATGAGCAGTTCTTC
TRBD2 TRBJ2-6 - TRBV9 CASSAMGGRAGANVLTF TGTGCCAGCAGCGCCATGGGGGGGAGGGCCGGGGCCAACGTCCTGACTTTC
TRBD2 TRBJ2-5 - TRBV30 CACDGGSRETQYF TGTGCCTGTGACGGGGGGTCCCGGGAGACCCAGTACTTC
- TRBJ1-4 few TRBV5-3 CARSLGGNEKLFF TGTGCCAGAAGTCTGGGAGGGAATGAAAAACTGTTTTTT
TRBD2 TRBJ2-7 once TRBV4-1 CASSQELAGLGDYEQYF TGCGCCAGCAGCCAAGAGCTAGCGGGGCTTGGGGACTACGAGCAGTACTTC
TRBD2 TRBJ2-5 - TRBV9 CASSVTTSGGETQYF TGTGCCAGCAGCGTCACGACTAGCGGGGGGGAGACCCAGTACTTC
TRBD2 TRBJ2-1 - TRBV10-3 CAASSTSGVYNEQFF TGTGCCGCCTCGTCGACTAGCGGGGTGTACAATGAGCAGTTCTTC
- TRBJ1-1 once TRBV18 CASSPPDGPGGTEAFF TGTGCCAGCTCACCACCGGACGGGCCCGGGGGGACTGAAGCTTTCTTT
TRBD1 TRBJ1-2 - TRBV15 CATSADRGGDYGYTF TGTGCCACCAGCGCGGACAGGGGTGGGGACTATGGCTACACCTTC
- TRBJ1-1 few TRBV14 CASSQAGALNTEAFF TGTGCCAGCAGCCAAGCAGGGGCCCTGAACACTGAAGCTTTCTTT
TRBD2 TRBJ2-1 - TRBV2 CASSEVATSGGDEQFF TGTGCCAGCAGTGAAGTAGCGACTAGCGGGGGCGATGAGCAGTTCTTC
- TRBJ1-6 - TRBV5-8 CASSLAGVSSYNSPLHF TGTGCCAGCAGCTTGGCCGGGGTGAGCTCCTATAATTCACCCCTCCACTTT
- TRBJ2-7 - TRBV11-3 CASSSHSDYYEQYF TGTGCCAGCAGCTCTCACTCGGACTACTACGAGCAGTACTTC